This entry describes one T cell receptor (beta chain). The antigen this receptor binds is unknown. Base-call qualities are not available, and no considerably larger clone is one nucleotide away. These data belong to a study of cytomegalovirus exposure and HLA in healthy donors (dated 2017 in TCRdb). Study-wide context: A later analysis indicated that the 120 or so validation repertoires were generated on the platform also employed for the approximately 700 repertoires of the first cohort. The study was designed to test whether signatures of past pathogen exposure could be identified by cataloging public T cell receptors. Along with the roughly 700-subject first cohort, a separate validation cohort of over 90 different subjects was used. To predict cytomegalovirus infection status, the study brought together high-throughput TCR immunosequencing, statistical association of individual TCRs with disease status, and machine learning. The paper's findings and limits, for the study overall: All 130 or so repertoires were used to score co-occurrence in the validation cohort in a later analysis, because that analysis had no HLA typing for the cohort. In vitro tests confirmed that a few of the cytomegalovirus-associated TCR beta chains recognize cytomegalovirus antigens. The classifier was reported to diagnose cytomegalovirus status with high specificity and sensitivity in both the original cohort and the validation cohort. Across donors, most TCR sequences were observed very rarely, whereas some public TCRs were present in many individuals. According to the authors, the approach could potentially be generalized to other disease states and immunological phenotypes. Of the cluster scores, 90% to 95% were above 0 in a later analysis, which found that TCRs clustered in the first cohort also tended to co-occur in the approximately 130 validation repertoires. The study gave a list of under 200 TCR beta chains associated with cytomegalovirus.

Sequences MDHEN (CDR1) and SYDVKM (CDR2) are obtained from the germline V gene. For this chain, trimming is 4 bases at the V end and 4 bases at the J end, and the number of junction bases without a gene match is 2. Its CDR3 holds 13 amino acids, cysteine through phenylalanine. The retained sequence is limited to the CDR3, 39 bases, with the frame set at the first base. Separate from the approximately 690-subject first cohort, the validation cohort of about 120 subjects was the group to which the donors belonged. The library relied on the immunoSEQ multiplex PCR assay. Per the authors' processing: A statistical classification framework was built to diagnose cytomegalovirus status from the catalog of TCR beta chain sequences. Entries here come from immuneACCESS through TCRdb and include only in-frame sequences with V and J called. Some clones fail to appear in such tables; in the studies checked, an unresolved V gene covers under half of the shortfall, and the cause of the remainder is unknown. Clone size and the V and J calls come from that table; the DNA yielded D and trimming. The sample profile shows 260,000 or so clones; 88% of them were found once. About 0.86% of the sample comes from the top ten.

In this chain, TRBV28 is recombined with TRBJ1-2; 8 central nucleotides agree with TRBD1. This clonotype originated in a woman younger than 35 in good health and CMV-seronegative. Source material: PBMCs. The nucleotide sequence is TGTGCCAGCAGTTCCGGACAGGGCTATGGCTACACCTTC. Its translation reads: CASSSGQGYGYTF.